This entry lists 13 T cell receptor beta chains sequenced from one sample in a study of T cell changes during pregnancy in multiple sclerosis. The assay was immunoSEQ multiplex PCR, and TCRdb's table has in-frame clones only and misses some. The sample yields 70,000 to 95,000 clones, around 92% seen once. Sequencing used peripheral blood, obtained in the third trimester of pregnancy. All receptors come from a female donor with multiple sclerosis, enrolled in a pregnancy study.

The CDR3 spells CASSVPGNGQPQHF. The CDR3 coding sequence is TGTGCCAGCAGTGTTCCGGGTAATGGTCAGCCCCAGCATTTT. The rearrangement links TRBV28 to TRBJ1-5; no definite D call. The CDR3 spans 14 residues. Germline V gene lookup returns CDR1 MDHEN and CDR2 SYDVKM. Trimming stripped 5 bases from V and 6 bases from J, with 14 bases between.

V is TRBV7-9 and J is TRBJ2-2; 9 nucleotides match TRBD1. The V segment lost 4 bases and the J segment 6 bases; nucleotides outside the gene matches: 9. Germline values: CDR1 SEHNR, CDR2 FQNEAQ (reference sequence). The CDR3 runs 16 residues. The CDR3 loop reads CASSSNRGRGPGELFF. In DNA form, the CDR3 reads TGTGCCAGCAGCTCCAACAGGGGGCGAGGTCCCGGGGAGCTGTTTTTT.

The CDR3 spells CASSFVSGKTRDEQFF. The CDR3 coding sequence is TGTGCCAGCAGTTTCGTTAGCGGGAAGACACGGGATGAGCAGTTCTTC. J is TRBJ2-1 and V is TRBV27, with 8 bases aligning to TRBD2. V gave up 3 bases and J gave up 8 bases; unmatched junction bases: 12. The CDR3 contains 16 residues. CDR1 and CDR2 from the germline V gene are MNHEY and SMNVEV (reference sequence).

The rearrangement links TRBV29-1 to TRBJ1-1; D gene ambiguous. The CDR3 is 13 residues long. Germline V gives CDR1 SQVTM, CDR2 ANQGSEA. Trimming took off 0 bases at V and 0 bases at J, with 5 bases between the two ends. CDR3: CSVEDSMNTEAFF. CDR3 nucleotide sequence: TGCAGCGTTGAAGATAGTATGAACACTGAAGCTTTCTTT.

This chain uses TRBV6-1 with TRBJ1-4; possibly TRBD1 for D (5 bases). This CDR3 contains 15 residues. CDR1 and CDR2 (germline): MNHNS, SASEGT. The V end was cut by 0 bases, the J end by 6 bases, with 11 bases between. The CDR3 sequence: CASSEAGQSYEKLFF. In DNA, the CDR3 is TGTGCCAGCAGTGAAGCGGGGCAATCCTATGAAAAACTGTTTTTT.

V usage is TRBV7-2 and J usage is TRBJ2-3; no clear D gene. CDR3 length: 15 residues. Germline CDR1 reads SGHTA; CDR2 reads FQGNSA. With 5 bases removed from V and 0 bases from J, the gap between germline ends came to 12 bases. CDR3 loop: CASSRRWASTDTQYF. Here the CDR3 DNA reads TGTGCCAGCAGCCGCCGCTGGGCGAGCACAGATACGCAGTATTTT.

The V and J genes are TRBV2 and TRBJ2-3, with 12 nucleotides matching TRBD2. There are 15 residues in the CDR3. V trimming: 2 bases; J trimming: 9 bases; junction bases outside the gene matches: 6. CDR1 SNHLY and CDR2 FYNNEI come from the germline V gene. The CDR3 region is CASSELAGGRGTQYF. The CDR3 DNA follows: TGTGCCAGCAGTGAACTAGCGGGAGGGCGGGGGACGCAGTATTTT.

The CDR3 DNA is TGCAGCGTTCGAGAGGTAAGGAGTGAAGCTTTCTTT. Its protein product is CSVREVRSEAFF. This rearrangement joins TRBV29-1 to TRBJ1-1; the D is unclear. Trimming took off 5 bases at V and 7 bases at J, with 14 bases between the two ends. CDR3 length: 12 amino acids. CDR1 and CDR2 from the germline V gene are SQVTM and ANQGSEA.

For the CDR3, the DNA is TGTGCCAGTACAGGAACAGGTTCCTACGAGCAGTACTTC. Its protein is CASTGTGSYEQYF. V and J are TRBV2 and TRBJ2-7; the D gene is possibly TRBD1 (5 bases). This CDR3 is built from 13 residues. Trimming stripped 9 bases from V and 1 base from J, with 13 bases between. In germline, CDR1 is SNHLY, CDR2 FYNNEI.

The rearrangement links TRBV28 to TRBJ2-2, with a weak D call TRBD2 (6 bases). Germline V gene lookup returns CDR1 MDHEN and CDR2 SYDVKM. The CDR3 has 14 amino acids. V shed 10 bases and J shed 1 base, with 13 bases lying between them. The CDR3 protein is CATDGGKNTGELFF. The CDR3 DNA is TGTGCCACCGACGGAGGGAAGAACACCGGGGAGCTGTTTTTT. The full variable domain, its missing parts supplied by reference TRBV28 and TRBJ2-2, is DVKVTQSSRYLVKRTGEKVFLECVQDMDHENMFWYRQDPGLGLRLIYFSYDVKMKEKGDIPEGYSVSREKKERFSLILESASTNQTSMYLCATDGGKNTGELFFGEGSRLTVL.

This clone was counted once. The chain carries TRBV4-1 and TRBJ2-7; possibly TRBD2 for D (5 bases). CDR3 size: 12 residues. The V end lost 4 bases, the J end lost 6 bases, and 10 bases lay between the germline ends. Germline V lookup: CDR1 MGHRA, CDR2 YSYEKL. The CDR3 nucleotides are TGCGCCAGCAGCCCTTCCGGAGGCGAGCAGTACTTC. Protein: CASSPSGGEQYF.

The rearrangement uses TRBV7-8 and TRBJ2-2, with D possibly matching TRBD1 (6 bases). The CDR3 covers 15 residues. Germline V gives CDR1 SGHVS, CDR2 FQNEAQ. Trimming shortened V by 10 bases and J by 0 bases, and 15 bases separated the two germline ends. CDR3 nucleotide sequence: TGTGCCACCAAGGACAGTCCCCCGAACACCGGGGAGCTGTTTTTT. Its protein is CATKDSPPNTGELFF.

The CDR3 coding sequence is TGTGCCAGCAGCTTAGTAGGGGCGTTTTTCTTT. Translation gives CASSLVGAFFF. This chain uses TRBV7-8 with TRBJ1-1, with D possibly TRBD1 on 5 matching bases. Trimming removed 1 base at V and 13 bases at J, with 10 bases between. The length of the CDR3 is 11 residues. Germline V gene lookup returns CDR1 SGHVS and CDR2 FQNEAQ.